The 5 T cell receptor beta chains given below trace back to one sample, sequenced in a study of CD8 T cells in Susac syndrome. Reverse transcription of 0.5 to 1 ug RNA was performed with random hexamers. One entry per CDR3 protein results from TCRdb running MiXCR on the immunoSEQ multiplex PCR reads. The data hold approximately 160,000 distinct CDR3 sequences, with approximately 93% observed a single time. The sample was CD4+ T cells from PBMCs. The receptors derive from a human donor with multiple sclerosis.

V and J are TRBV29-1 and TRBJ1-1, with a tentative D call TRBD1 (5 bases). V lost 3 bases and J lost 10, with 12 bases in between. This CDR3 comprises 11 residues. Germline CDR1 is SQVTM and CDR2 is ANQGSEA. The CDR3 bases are TGCAGCGTTGAGGCAGGGCTTGGAGCTTTCTTT. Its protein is CSVEAGLGAFF.

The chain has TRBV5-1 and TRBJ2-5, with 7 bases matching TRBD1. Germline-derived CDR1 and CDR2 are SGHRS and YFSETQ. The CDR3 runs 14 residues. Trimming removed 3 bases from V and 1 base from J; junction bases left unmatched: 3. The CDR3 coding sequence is TGCGCCAGCAGCTCGGACAGGCTCCAAGAGACCCAGTACTTC. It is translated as CASSSDRLQETQYF.

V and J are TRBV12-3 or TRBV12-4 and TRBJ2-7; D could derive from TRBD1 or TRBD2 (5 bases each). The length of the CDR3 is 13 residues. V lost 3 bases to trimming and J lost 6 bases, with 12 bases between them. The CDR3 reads CASSFGNRPEQYF. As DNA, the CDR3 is TGTGCCAGCAGTTTCGGGAACAGGCCCGAGCAGTACTTC.

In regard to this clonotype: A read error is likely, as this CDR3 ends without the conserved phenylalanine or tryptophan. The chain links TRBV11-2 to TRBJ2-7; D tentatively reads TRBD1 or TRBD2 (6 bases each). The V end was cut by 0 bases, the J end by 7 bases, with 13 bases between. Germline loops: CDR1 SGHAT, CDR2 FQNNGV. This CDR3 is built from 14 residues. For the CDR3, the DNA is TGTGCCAGCAGCTTAGACTCGGGGGCACGGGAGCAGTACCTC. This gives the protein CASSLDSGAREQYL.

The CDR3 sequence: CASSPPRSGSDPTDTQYF. For the CDR3, the DNA is TGTGCCAGCAGCCCTCCCCGCTCGGGTAGCGACCCCACAGATACGCAGTATTTT. V and J are TRBV3-1 and TRBJ2-3; weak D call: TRBD2 (5 bases). V was cut by 4 bases and J by 2 bases, with 22 bases left in between. The germline gives CDR1 LGHDT, CDR2 YNNKEL (reference sequence). The CDR3 sequence is 18 residues long.